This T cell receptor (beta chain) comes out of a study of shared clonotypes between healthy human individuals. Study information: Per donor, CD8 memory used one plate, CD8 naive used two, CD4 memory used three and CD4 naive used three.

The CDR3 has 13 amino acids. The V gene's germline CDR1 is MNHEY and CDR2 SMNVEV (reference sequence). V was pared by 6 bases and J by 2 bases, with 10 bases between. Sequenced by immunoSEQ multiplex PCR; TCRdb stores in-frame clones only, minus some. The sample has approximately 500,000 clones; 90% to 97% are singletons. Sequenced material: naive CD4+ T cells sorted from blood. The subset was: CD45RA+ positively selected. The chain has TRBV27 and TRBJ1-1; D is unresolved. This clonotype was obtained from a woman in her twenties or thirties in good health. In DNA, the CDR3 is TGTGCCAGCAGATTTAGGGAAAACACTGAAGCTTTCTTT. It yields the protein CASRFRENTEAFF.